This T cell receptor beta chain was found in a study of CD8+CD57+ T cells in acquired aplastic anemia (dated by TCRdb to the late 2010s). Describing the broader study: DNA extracted from sorted CD4+ and CD8+ cells had a mean of roughly 3.4 ug, with a range of roughly 0.19 to 27.4 ug. CD8+CD57+ expansion was defined as frequency above the mean frequency observed in healthy subjects.

The patients picked for sequencing were ones in whom flow cytometry had shown an expansion of CD8+CD57+ cells. Every patient had severe acquired aplastic anemia, diagnosed using the International Study of Aplastic Anemia and Agranulocytosis and Camitta criteria. No therapy had been received by the patients at the time of blood sampling. In the study, sorted CD4+ and CD8+ blood T cells from patients with severe aplastic anemia and from healthy subjects underwent deep sequencing of TCR repertoires. Patients were enrolled in the USA under clinicaltrials.gov protocols 00001620, 01623167, 00001397, 00071045, 00081523 and 00961064. Ficoll-Paque density gradient centrifugation was used to isolate peripheral blood mononuclear cells. Before DNA extraction, CD4+ and CD8+ T cells were sorted by FACS or by magnetic beads. V loses 5 bases at its end and J loses 3 bases; junction bases beyond the gene matches: 8. The germline V gene gives CDR1 as SGHNT and CDR2 as YENEEA. The CDR3 runs 15 amino acids, cysteine and phenylalanine included. The CDR3 DNA has 45 bases and is translated from base 1.

Genomic DNA served as template for TCR beta VDJ combination and CDR3 sequence profiling. An Illumina HiSeq 2000 was used for TCR repertoire sequencing. Per the source publication's procedure: TRBV/TRBJ rearrangement plots, CDR3 size and DJ length profiles, and Simpson's diversity index were used to evaluate the repertoires. The immunodominant clone was defined as the most abundant DNA sequence in deep sequencing data. CDR3 amino acid sequences were checked for sharing across subjects and were also compared against the VDJdb database and published repertoires. The public reads were run again by TCRdb, first through fastp at Q25 and then through MiXCR, and only productive beta chains were kept. Each CDR3 protein appears once, grouped with its most common genes and DNA. The V and J calls and clone size come from TCRdb's table, not from the authors' own analysis. The sample data list just over 150,000 distinct CDR3 sequences, and 40% to 60% of these were observed just once. The top ten clones comprise roughly 30% of the sample.

Here is what the overall study found, with its caveats: Between patients and healthy controls, no significant difference in CD8+ Simpson's diversity was found (P=0.060). Twenty-nine CD8+ CDR3 sequences were found in both patients and controls but appeared to be highly expressed in patients and within the immunodominant clones of the patients.

The table lists this clonotype with a few counts. Its target antigen remains unknown. No qualities accompany the bases; no much larger clone lies one base away. This TCR derives from a human donor with aplastic anemia. The chain is assembled from TRBV11-3 and TRBJ2-7; 9 bases in the middle match TRBD1. Sequencing was carried out using sorted CD4+, CD8+, or CD8+CD57+ T cells (not recorded which) from PBMCs. In nucleotides, the sequence is TGTGCCAGCAGCCCTCTCGGACAGGGGAGCTACGAGCAGTACTTC. It is translated as CASSPLGQGSYEQYF.